The T cell receptor (beta chain) under discussion was sequenced for a study of blood T cell repertoires in COVID-19. Across the study: The United States, Italy and Spain provided the acute and convalescent COVID-19 samples.

In the authors' workflow: Using reference gene primer amplification, nucleated cell counts were estimated. Assay used: immunoSEQ multiplex PCR; TCRdb lists only in-frame clones, some missing. Clonal size and the V and J genes are those of that table, whereas D and trimming came from the DNA. The sample contains about 210,000 clones, more than 75% of which appear only once. Participants came from some 23 US areas, aged roughly 18 to 89 years. Cohort placement rested on clinical history that participants reported themselves. Sequences were obtained from PBMCs or T cells enriched from blood (not recorded which). This TCR came from a man in his forties with acute COVID-19.

CDR3: CATSDPPGVNEQFF. CDR3 nucleotides: TGTGCCACCAGTGATCCCCCGGGGGTCAATGAGCAGTTCTTC. This chain connects TRBV24-1 to TRBJ2-1; tentatively, D is TRBD2 (6 bases). V lost 3 bases and J 6 bases, leaving 11 bases between the germline ends. From germline, CDR1 is KGHDR and CDR2 SFDVKD. The CDR3 runs 14 residues.